The entry below gives a single TCR beta chain sequence along with its context. The repertoire was sequenced with immunoSEQ multiplex PCR; TCRdb's copy has only in-frame clones and lacks some. The data hold approximately 150,000 clones, with around 82% observed a single time. This sample was taken from a study of blood T cell repertoires in COVID-19. Researchers sorted participants into cohorts using their self-reported clinical history. Recovery meant two consecutive negative NP/OP PCR tests, professional clearance, or resolved symptoms. In germline, CDR1 is MNHEY, CDR2 SVGAGI. The CDR3 spans 13 residues. Trimming took off 2 bases at V and 4 bases at J, with 8 bases between the two ends.

V is TRBV6-5 and J is TRBJ1-1; no clear D. The TCR originated in a man aged 35 to 55 who had recovered from COVID-19. What was sequenced was PBMCs or T cells enriched from blood (not recorded which). CDR3 sequence (DNA): TGTGCCAGCAGTTACGGGGAGGCCACTGAAGCTTTCTTT. This encodes CASSYGEATEAFF.